These 5 T cell receptor beta chains originate from one sample sequenced in a study of blood T cell repertoires in COVID-19. The table came from immunoSEQ multiplex PCR; TCRdb's copy has only in-frame clones and leaves some out. The sample has about 190,000 clones, more than 85% seen once. The sequenced sample was peripheral blood. Source of these receptors: a young woman with active or convalescent COVID-19.

The sample holds one count of this clone. This CDR3 is CSVEAGLQIYNEQFF. As DNA, the CDR3 is TGCAGCGTTGAGGCGGGACTACAGATATACAATGAGCAGTTCTTC. The chain employs TRBV29-1 and TRBJ2-1; 7 bases line up with TRBD2. Unmatched junction bases numbered 9, after V lost 3 bases and J lost 4 bases. Germline V gene sequence: CDR1 SQVTM, CDR2 ANQGSEA. This CDR3 has 15 residues.

The rearrangement links TRBV5-1 to TRBJ2-1; a possible D gene is TRBD2 (5 bases). The CDR3 extends over 16 amino acids. V lost 0 bases to trimming and J lost 2 bases, with 12 bases between them. Germline V gene sequence: CDR1 SGHRS, CDR2 YFSETQ. This CDR3 reads CASSLDSKEAYNEQFF. CDR3 DNA: TGCGCCAGCAGCTTGGACAGCAAGGAGGCCTACAATGAGCAGTTCTTC.

V and J are TRBV2 and TRBJ1-4, with D maybe TRBD1 (5 bases). V dropped 2 bases and J dropped 8 bases, with 12 bases sitting between them. Germline V gene lookup returns CDR1 SNHLY and CDR2 FYNNEI. The length of the CDR3 is 14 residues. In DNA form, the CDR3 reads TGTGCCAGCAGTGAACTGGCAGGGAGGGAAAAACTGTTTTTT. It specifies CASSELAGREKLFF. Full variable domain (remainder filled in from reference TRBV2 and TRBJ1-4): EPEVTQTPSHQVTQMGQEVILRCVPISNHLYFYWYRQILGQKVEFLVSFYNNEISEKSEIFDDQFSVERPDGSNFTLKIRSTKLEDSAMYFCASSELAGREKLFFGSGTQLSVL.

This clone has just a few counts. V and J are TRBV11-2 and TRBJ2-7; TRBD2 agrees at 7 bases. J gave up 5 bases and V 3 bases, and 13 bases lay outside the gene matches. This CDR3 comprises 16 residues. Germline CDR1 and CDR2: SGHAT and FQNNGV. CDR3 loop: CASSFLGGSFVNEQYF. The CDR3 coding sequence is TGTGCCAGCAGCTTTTTGGGCGGGAGCTTCGTGAACGAGCAGTACTTC.

The chain has TRBV20-1 and TRBJ2-6; D unclear. V was shortened by 3 bases and J by 0 bases, with 18 bases between the two germline ends. Germline V gene sequence: CDR1 DFQATT, CDR2 SNEGSKA (reference sequence). The CDR3 covers 18 residues. The CDR3 protein is CSASYSPPPLSGANVLTF. CDR3 DNA: TGCAGTGCTAGTTACAGTCCGCCCCCCCTCTCTGGGGCCAACGTCCTGACTTTC.